A selection of T cell receptor beta chains follows, all from one sample in a study of regulatory T cells in long-lasting Graves disease. TCRdb recomputed calls from the multiplex PCR reads with MiXCR, one row per CDR3 protein. The data hold some 330,000 distinct CDR3 sequences, with more than 20% observed a single time. The sequencing here drew on peripheral blood mononuclear cells (PBMCs), taken when the disease was refractory, from a patient treated with antithyroid drugs. These receptor sequences come from a woman in her 40s with Graves disease. CDR3s include the opening cysteine and the closing phenylalanine or tryptophan. The order of the fields is CDR3 DNA, CDR3 protein, clone size, D gene, V gene, J gene. A D gene is named only where the DNA matches it firmly. Where a row states a size, it is once, few, many or the class of an expanded clone; other rows omit it.

TGCAGTGCCACCGAGCGGAGCCTAGCGGAGTATTACTACGAGCAGTACTTC	CSATERSLAEYYYEQYF	few	TRBD2	TRBV20-1	TRBJ2-7
TGCGCCAGCAGCCCTGGACAGGGAGCGAGTGCCTGGAATGAAAAACTGTTTTTT	CASSPGQGASAWNEKLFF	few	TRBD1	TRBV5-1	TRBJ1-4
TGTGCCAGCAGTGTGTGGGGGCAGGCAGAGACCCAGTACTTC	CASSVWGQAETQYF	many	NA	TRBV2	TRBJ2-5
TGTGCCAGCAGTACCCTAGAAGGGGAGCAGTTCTTC	CASSTLEGEQFF	NA	NA	TRBV28	TRBJ2-1
TGTGCCTGGAGCCCTTCCCGGACAGGGCTCGGAAACACCATATATTTT	CAWSPSRTGLGNTIYF	NA	TRBD1	TRBV30	TRBJ1-3
TGTGCCAGCAGTTTAGGGACAGGTTTTAAAGAAAAACTGTTTTTT	CASSLGTGFKEKLFF	many	TRBD1	TRBV28	TRBJ1-4
TGTGCCAGCAGCCTAGCCGGTAATAGCGGATACAATGAGCAGTTCTTC	CASSLAGNSGYNEQFF	few	NA	TRBV7-9	TRBJ2-1
TGTGCCTGGAGTGCCGGACAGGGGGGCGGCTACACCTTC	CAWSAGQGGGYTF	few	TRBD1	TRBV30	TRBJ1-2
TGCGCCAGCAGCCTGTTGACTAGCGGGAGGGCCGGTTCCGGGGAGCTGTTTTTT	CASSLLTSGRAGSGELFF	NA	TRBD2	TRBV5-1	TRBJ2-2
TGTGCCAGCAGCAAGGGGGCAGCCAAAAACATTCAGTACTTC	CASSKGAAKNIQYF	NA	TRBD1	TRBV7-9	TRBJ2-4
TGCAGCTCTGGGACAGGGTCAGGAGCTTTCTTT	CSSGTGSGAFF	many	TRBD1	TRBV29-1	TRBJ1-1
TGTGCCAGCAGCGGGGAGCAATGGACCCAGTACTTC	CASSGEQWTQYF	many	NA	TRBV5-8	TRBJ2-5
TGTGCCAGCAGTGAAATAGGTCAGAACTATGGCTACACCTTC	CASSEIGQNYGYTF	NA	NA	TRBV2	TRBJ1-2
TGTGCCAGCAGTTACACCGACAGTTTTCAGTACTTC	CASSYTDSFQYF	NA	NA	TRBV6-2/TRBV6-3	TRBJ2-4
TGCAGTGCTAGGGGAGGGGACGTAGCCTACGAGCAGTACTTC	CSARGGDVAYEQYF	NA	TRBD2	TRBV20-1	TRBJ2-7